The clone carrying this TCR beta chain turned up a few times. As yet, its antigen is unknown. This entry is derived from a study of T cell responses to AZD1222 COVID-19 vaccine. Study conclusions and caveats: Spike-spanning, vaccine-associated CD4 TCRs were dominant at 160-218 and 743-854. Donors were largely white British and mainly female; clonal diversity was possibly underestimated.

CDR1 is MDHEN, CDR2 SYDVKM, per germline. There are 14 residues in the CDR3. Trimming shortened V by 3 bases and J by 6 bases, and 14 bases separated the two germline ends. TCRdb's table, derived via immunoSEQ multiplex PCR, lists solely in-frame clones and lacks some. The data contain 110,000 or so clones, approximately 85% of them singletons. Here the sequenced sample was peripheral blood, taken on day 0 of MenACWY control vaccination. J is TRBJ1-1 and V is TRBV28; D is ambiguous. The source of this sequence is an adult in good health. CDR3 sequence: CASSLSGSLAEAFF. The CDR3 region has the DNA TGTGCCAGCAGTTTGTCGGGGTCCCTCGCTGAAGCTTTCTTT.